A selection of T cell receptor beta chains follows, all from one sample in a study of shared clonotypes between healthy human individuals. This table comes from immunoSEQ multiplex PCR, and its TCRdb copy is limited to in-frame clones, with some not included. The sample consists of 450,000 to 600,000 clones, roughly 85% of them appearing once. Input material: PBMCs. These receptors all come from a woman in her thirties or forties in good health. Some clones in this sample may be carry-over from other donors' samples. Each CDR3 is given with its conserved first and last residue. The D gene is left open where the match is weak. The size field is filled for only some rows; it gives once, few, many or a size class.

TRBJ2-2 NA 16 TRBV7-9 TRBD2 CASSSRLAGGVGELFF TGTGCCAGCAGCTCCCGACTAGCGGGAGGGGTCGGGGAGCTGTTTTTT
TRBJ2-7 many 15 TRBV6-5 TRBD2 CASSVAGGPGAEQYF TGTGCCAGCAGCGTAGCGGGAGGGCCTGGGGCCGAGCAGTACTTC
TRBJ1-2 NA 12 TRBV5-6 NA CASGSKGYGYTF TGTGCCAGCGGGAGTAAGGGGTATGGCTACACCTTC
TRBJ2-1 NA 16 TRBV29-1 TRBD2 CSVESRLAGRYNEQFF TGCAGCGTTGAATCTCGCCTAGCGGGGAGATACAATGAGCAGTTCTTC
TRBJ2-5 NA 15 TRBV19 NA CASRAMGEPQETQYF TGTGCCAGTAGGGCTATGGGGGAGCCACAAGAGACCCAGTACTTC
TRBJ2-7 once 14 TRBV18 TRBD2 CASFPGLGIYEQYF TGTGCCAGCTTCCCGGGACTAGGAATCTACGAGCAGTACTTC
TRBJ2-1 NA 14 TRBV29-1 TRBD2 CSLISGTSANEQFF TGCAGCCTAATATCCGGGACTAGTGCCAATGAGCAGTTCTTC
TRBJ1-1 many 15 TRBV27 NA CASSLNAEGDTEAFF TGTGCCAGCAGTTTAAACGCAGAAGGAGACACTGAAGCTTTCTTT
TRBJ1-1 NA 14 TRBV21-1 NA CASSTLQGVTEAFF TGTGCCAGCAGCACTTTACAGGGGGTCACTGAAGCTTTCTTT
TRBJ1-4 few 16 TRBV6-6 TRBD1 CASSRRPGQGNEKLFF TGTGCCAGCAGTAGGCGACCGGGACAGGGTAATGAAAAACTGTTTTTT
TRBJ2-1 NA 13 TRBV18 TRBD1 CASSPHRGFIQFF TGTGCCAGCTCACCACACAGGGGGTTTATACAGTTCTTC
TRBJ2-7 many 15 TRBV2 NA CASSDSRAQWMKQYF TGTGCCAGCAGTGATTCCAGGGCCCAGTGGATGAAGCAGTACTTC
TRBJ2-3 NA 14 TRBV10-2 NA CASSELLAGDTQYF TGCGCCAGCAGTGAGTTATTGGCGGGAGATACGCAGTATTTT
TRBJ1-2 NA 15 TRBV7-2 TRBD1 CASSLSGQGTYGYTF TGTGCCAGCAGCTTATCGGGACAGGGAACATATGGCTACACCTTC
TRBJ1-4 NA 15 TRBV5-1 TRBD1 CASSAGTGINEKLFF TGCGCCAGCAGCGCCGGGACAGGGATTAATGAAAAACTGTTTTTT
TRBJ1-2 NA 15 TRBV5-1 TRBD1 CASSPDRVVSYGYTF TGCGCCAGCAGCCCTGACAGGGTTGTCAGCTATGGCTACACCTTC
TRBJ2-4 NA 11 TRBV4-2 NA CASSQGYIQYF TGTGCCAGCAGCCAAGGGTACATTCAGTACTTC
TRBJ1-2 few 13 TRBV7-2 NA CASSLRGDDGYTF TGTGCCAGCAGCTTAAGGGGAGACGATGGCTACACCTTC
TRBJ2-3 NA 12 TRBV9 NA CASSGSTDTQYF TGTGCCAGCAGCGGGTCGACTGATACGCAGTATTTT
TRBJ2-7 NA 12 TRBV5-1 NA CASISGSYEQYF TGCGCCAGCATATCGGGCTCCTACGAGCAGTACTTC
TRBJ2-7 NA 13 TRBV14 NA CASSPGRWGEQYF TGTGCCAGCAGCCCGGGAAGGTGGGGTGAGCAGTACTTC
TRBJ2-3 many 13 TRBV7-2 NA CASSLVNTDTQYF TGTGCCAGCAGCTTAGTGAACACAGATACGCAGTATTTT
TRBJ1-1 few 14 TRBV19 TRBD1 CASSITNRGTEAFF TGTGCCAGTAGTATAACCAACAGGGGCACTGAAGCTTTCTTT
TRBJ2-7 NA 14 TRBV6-4 TRBD1 CASLPRTGAYEQYF TGTGCCAGCCTACCGAGGACAGGAGCCTACGAGCAGTACTTC
TRBJ1-4 few 15 TRBV4-3 NA CASSQDVRANEKLFF TGCGCCAGCAGCCAAGACGTCAGGGCTAATGAAAAACTGTTTTTT
TRBJ2-7 once 13 TRBV19 NA CASSIVEGYEQYF TGTGCCAGTAGTATAGTGGAGGGTTACGAGCAGTACTTC
TRBJ2-2 few 13 TRBV7-2 NA CASSLIFRGELFF TGTGCCAGCAGCTTAATTTTCCGTGGGGAGCTGTTTTTT
TRBJ1-1 few 13 TRBV30 NA CAGKGGWNTEAFF TGTGCCGGCAAGGGGGGTTGGAACACTGAAGCTTTCTTT
TRBJ1-1 NA 15 TRBV5-1 NA CASSLGNRVDTEAFF TGCGCCAGCAGCTTGGGTAACAGGGTCGACACTGAAGCTTTCTTT
TRBJ2-2 NA 14 TRBV9 TRBD2 CASSGTSVAGELFF TGTGCCAGCAGCGGGACTAGCGTAGCCGGGGAGCTGTTTTTT
TRBJ2-3 NA 14 TRBV30 NA CAWSQIGRTDTQYF TGTGCCTGGAGTCAAATCGGCCGAACAGATACGCAGTATTTT
TRBJ1-1 once 14 TRBV5-1 TRBD1 CASSTGQPDTEAFF TGCGCCAGCAGCACGGGACAGCCAGACACTGAAGCTTTCTTT
TRBJ2-3 NA 17 TRBV5-1 TRBD2 CASSLGPSGSPTDTQYF TGCGCCAGCAGCTTGGGACCTAGCGGGTCCCCCACAGATACGCAGTATTTT
TRBJ2-7 many 14 TRBV28 TRBD1 CASKGTGGSHEQYF TGTGCCAGCAAAGGGACAGGGGGCTCCCACGAGCAGTACTTC
TRBJ2-7 NA 15 TRBV7-9 TRBD2 CASSGAGRQAYEQYF TGTGCCAGCAGTGGAGCGGGACGGCAGGCCTACGAGCAGTACTTC
TRBJ2-1 NA 13 TRBV7-8 TRBD2 CASSLTPGLEQFF TGTGCCAGCAGCTTAACCCCGGGACTAGAGCAGTTCTTC
TRBJ2-5 NA 14 TRBV7-6 NA CASSQTSRVGTQYF TGTGCCAGCAGCCAAACTAGCAGGGTCGGGACCCAGTACTTC
TRBJ1-1 NA 13 TRBV6-6 NA CASSWTEETEAFF TGTGCCAGCAGTTGGACCGAGGAGACTGAAGCTTTCTTT
TRBJ2-3 NA 14 TRBV30 NA CAWSVWADTDTQYF TGTGCCTGGAGTGTATGGGCAGACACAGATACGCAGTATTTT
TRBJ2-5 NA 14 TRBV28 NA CASSFRLEESKQYF TGTGCCAGCAGTTTCCGGTTGGAAGAGTCGAAGCAGTACTTC